Given below is one T cell receptor beta chain in context. What it recognizes is unknown. Separation from the roughly 670-subject first cohort characterized the 120-subject validation cohort, to which the donors belonged. Germline values: CDR1 SGDLS, CDR2 YYNGEE. The V and J ends lost 3 bases and 3 bases, in that order; junction bases with no gene match: 0. The length of the CDR3 is 13 residues. This sample stems from a study of cytomegalovirus exposure and HLA in healthy donors. The table came from immunoSEQ multiplex PCR; TCRdb's copy has only in-frame clones and leaves some out. Of tens of thousands of clones in the sample, 91% are singletons; the top ten hold about 3%. Findings of the study overall: According to the study, approximately 150 TCR beta chains were cytomegalovirus-associated.

This TCR came from a man aged 18 to 30 in good health and CMV-seronegative. The chain recombines TRBV9 with TRBJ1-3, with 7 bases matching TRBD1. Sequenced: PBMCs. The CDR3 DNA sequence: TGTGCCAGCAGCGGACAGGGTGGAAACACCATATATTTT. Translating gives CASSGQGGNTIYF.